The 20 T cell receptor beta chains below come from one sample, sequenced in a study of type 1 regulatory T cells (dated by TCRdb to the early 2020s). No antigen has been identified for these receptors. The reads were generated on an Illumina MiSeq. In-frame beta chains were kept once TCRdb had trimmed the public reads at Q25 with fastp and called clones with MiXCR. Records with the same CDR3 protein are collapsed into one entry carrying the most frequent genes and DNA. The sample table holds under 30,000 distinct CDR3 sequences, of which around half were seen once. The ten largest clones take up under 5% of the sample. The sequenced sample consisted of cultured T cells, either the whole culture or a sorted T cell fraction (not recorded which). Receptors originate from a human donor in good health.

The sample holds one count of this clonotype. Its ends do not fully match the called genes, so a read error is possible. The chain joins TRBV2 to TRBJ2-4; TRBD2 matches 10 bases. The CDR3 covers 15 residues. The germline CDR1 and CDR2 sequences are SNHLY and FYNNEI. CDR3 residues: CASSRTGLAGEKRDF. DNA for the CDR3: TGTGCCAGCAGCCGAACCGGGCTAGCGGGGGAGAAGAGGGACTTC.

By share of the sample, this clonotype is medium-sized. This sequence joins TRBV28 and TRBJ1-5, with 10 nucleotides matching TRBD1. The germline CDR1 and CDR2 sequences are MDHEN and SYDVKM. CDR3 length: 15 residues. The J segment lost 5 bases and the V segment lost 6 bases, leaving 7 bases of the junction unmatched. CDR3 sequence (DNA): TGTGCCAGCAGCGGACAGGGGGTCTTCGATCAGCCCCAGCATTTT. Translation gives CASSGQGVFDQPQHF.

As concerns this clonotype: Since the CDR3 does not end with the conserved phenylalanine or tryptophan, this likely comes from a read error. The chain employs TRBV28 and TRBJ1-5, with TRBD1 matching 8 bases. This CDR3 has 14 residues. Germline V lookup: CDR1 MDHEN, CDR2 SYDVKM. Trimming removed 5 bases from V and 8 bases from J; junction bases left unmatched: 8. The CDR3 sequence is CASSERQGNEPQHS. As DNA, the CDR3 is TGTGCCAGCAGTGAGAGACAGGGGAACGAGCCCCAGCATTCT.

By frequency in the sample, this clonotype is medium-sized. The CDR3 sequence is CASSWGDRVAETQYF. The CDR3 DNA reads as TGTGCCAGCAGCTGGGGGGACAGGGTGGCAGAGACCCAGTACTTC. The chain has TRBV7-2 and TRBJ2-5; the match to TRBD1 covers 9 bases. The CDR3 is 15 amino acids. After removal of 4 bases from V and 4 bases from J, the junction contained 7 bases not matched to a gene. Germline assignment: CDR1 SGHTA and CDR2 FQGNSA. The full variable domain, in which reference TRBV7-2 and TRBJ2-5 provide the parts outside the CDR3, is GAGVSQSPSNKVTEKGKDVELRCDPISGHTALYWYRQSLGQGLEFLIYFQGNSAPDKSGLPSDRFSAERTGGSVSTLTIQRTQQEDSAVYLCASSWGDRVAETQYFGPGTRLLVL.

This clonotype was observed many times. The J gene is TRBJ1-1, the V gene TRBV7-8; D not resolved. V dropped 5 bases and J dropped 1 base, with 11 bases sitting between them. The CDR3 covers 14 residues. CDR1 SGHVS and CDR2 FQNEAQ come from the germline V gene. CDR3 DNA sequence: TGTGCCAGCAGCCAGACCCTTTCGAACACTGAAGCTTTCTTT. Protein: CASSQTLSNTEAFF.

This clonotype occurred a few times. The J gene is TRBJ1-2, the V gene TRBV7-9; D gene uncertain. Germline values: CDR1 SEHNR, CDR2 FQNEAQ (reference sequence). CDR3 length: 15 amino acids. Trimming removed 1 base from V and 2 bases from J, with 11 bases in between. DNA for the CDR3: TGTGCCAGCAGCTTAGGGGCGGGTGAAAACTATGGCTACACCTTC. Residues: CASSLGAGENYGYTF.

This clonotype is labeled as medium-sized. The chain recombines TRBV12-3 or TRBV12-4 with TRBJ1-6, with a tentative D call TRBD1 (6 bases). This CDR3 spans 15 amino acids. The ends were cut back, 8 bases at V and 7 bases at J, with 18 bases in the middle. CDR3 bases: TGTGCCAGCCGCTCAGACCGGACAGTAAATTCACCCCTCCACTTT. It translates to CASRSDRTVNSPLHF.

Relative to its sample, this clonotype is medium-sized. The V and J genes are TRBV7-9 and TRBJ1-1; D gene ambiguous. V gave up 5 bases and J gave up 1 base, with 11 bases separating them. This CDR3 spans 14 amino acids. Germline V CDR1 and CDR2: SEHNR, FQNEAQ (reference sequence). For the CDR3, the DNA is TGTGCCAGCAGCACCTGGACGGGGAACACTGAAGCTTTCTTT. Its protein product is CASSTWTGNTEAFF.

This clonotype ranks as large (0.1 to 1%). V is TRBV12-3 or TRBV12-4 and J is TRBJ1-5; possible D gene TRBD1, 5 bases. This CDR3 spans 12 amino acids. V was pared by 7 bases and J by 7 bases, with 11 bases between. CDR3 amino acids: CASNQGFQPQHF. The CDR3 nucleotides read TGTGCCAGCAACCAGGGATTCCAGCCCCAGCATTTT.

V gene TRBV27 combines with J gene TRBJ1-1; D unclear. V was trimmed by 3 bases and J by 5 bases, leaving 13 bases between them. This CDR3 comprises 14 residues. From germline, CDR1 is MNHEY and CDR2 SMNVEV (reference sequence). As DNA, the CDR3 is TGTGCCAGCAGTTTCCAGGATAAAGGAACTGAAGCTTTCTTT. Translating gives CASSFQDKGTEAFF.

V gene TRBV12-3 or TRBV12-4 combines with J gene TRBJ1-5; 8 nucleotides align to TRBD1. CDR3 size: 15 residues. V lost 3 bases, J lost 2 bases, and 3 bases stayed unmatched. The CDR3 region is CASSFRGLGNQPQHF. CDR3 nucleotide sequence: TGTGCCAGCAGTTTCAGGGGGCTGGGCAATCAGCCCCAGCATTTT.

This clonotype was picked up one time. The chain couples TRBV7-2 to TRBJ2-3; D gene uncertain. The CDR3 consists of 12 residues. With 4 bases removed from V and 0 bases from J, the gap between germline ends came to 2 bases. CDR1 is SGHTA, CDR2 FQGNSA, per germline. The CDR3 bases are TGTGCCAGCAGCTCTAGCACAGATACGCAGTATTTT. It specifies CASSSSTDTQYF.

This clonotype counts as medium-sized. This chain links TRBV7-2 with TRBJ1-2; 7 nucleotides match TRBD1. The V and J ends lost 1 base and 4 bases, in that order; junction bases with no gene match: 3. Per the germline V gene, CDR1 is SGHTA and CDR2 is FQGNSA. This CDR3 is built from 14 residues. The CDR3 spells CASSLVPGGYGYTF. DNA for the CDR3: TGTGCCAGCAGCTTAGTGCCAGGGGGCTATGGCTACACCTTC.

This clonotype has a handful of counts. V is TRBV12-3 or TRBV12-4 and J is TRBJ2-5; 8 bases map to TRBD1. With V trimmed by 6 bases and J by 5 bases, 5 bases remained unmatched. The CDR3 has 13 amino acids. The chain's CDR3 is CASRRTGRETQYF. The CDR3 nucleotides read TGTGCCAGCAGAAGGACAGGGAGGGAGACCCAGTACTTC.

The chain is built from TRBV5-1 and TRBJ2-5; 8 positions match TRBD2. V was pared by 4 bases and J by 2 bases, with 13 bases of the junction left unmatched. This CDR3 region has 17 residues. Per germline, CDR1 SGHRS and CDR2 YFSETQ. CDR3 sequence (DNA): TGCGCCAGCAGCCGCACATTCGGGGGGGTAAGGCAAGAGACCCAGTACTTC. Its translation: CASSRTFGGVRQETQYF.

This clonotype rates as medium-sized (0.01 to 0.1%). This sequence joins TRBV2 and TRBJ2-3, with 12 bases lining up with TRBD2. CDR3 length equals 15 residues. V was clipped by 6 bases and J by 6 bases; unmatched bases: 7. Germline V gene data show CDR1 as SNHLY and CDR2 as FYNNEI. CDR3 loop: CASSLTGLAGDTQYF. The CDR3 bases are TGTGCCAGCAGCCTAACAGGACTAGCGGGGGATACGCAGTATTTT.

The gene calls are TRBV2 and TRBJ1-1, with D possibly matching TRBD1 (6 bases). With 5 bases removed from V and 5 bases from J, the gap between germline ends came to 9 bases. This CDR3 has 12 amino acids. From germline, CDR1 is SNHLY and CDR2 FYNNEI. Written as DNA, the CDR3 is TGTGCCAGCAGTCCTAGGGGGACTGAAGCTTTCTTT. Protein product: CASSPRGTEAFF.

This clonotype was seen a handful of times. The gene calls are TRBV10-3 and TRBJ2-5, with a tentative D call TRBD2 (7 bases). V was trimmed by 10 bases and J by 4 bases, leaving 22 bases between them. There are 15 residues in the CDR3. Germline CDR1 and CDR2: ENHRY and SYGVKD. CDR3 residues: CATYASRGGGETQYF. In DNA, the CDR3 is TGTGCCACCTATGCGTCCAGGGGAGGGGGAGAGACCCAGTACTTC.

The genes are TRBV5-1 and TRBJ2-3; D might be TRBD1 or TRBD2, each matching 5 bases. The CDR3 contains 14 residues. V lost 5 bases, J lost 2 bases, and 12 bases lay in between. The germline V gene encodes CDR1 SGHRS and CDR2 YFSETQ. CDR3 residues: CASRIGDHTDTQYF. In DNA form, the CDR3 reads TGCGCCAGCAGAATAGGGGACCACACAGATACGCAGTATTTT.

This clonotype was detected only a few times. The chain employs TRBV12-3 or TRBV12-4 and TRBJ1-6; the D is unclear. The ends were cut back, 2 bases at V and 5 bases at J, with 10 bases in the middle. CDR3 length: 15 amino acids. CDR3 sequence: CASSLRAPNNSPLHF. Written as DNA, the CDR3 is TGTGCCAGCAGTTTAAGGGCTCCTAATAATTCACCCCTCCACTTT.